A single sample is the source of the 18 T cell receptor beta chains below, sequenced in a study of T-cell memory formation after mild COVID-19. TCRdb called the 5' RACE reads again in MiXCR, with one record for every CDR3 protein. The table shows hundreds of thousands of distinct CDR3 sequences, with 20% occurring only once. Sequencing input: PBMCs or a T cell subset sorted from them (not recorded which). These receptors came from an adult woman who had mild COVID-19 (a few samples of this study predate the infection). Cell type and time point are not known.

The V call is TRBV20-1, the J call TRBJ2-7; 10 nucleotides align to TRBD1. Germline assignment: CDR1 DFQATT and CDR2 SNEGSKA (reference sequence). There are 15 residues in the CDR3. Unmatched junction bases numbered 9, after V lost 6 bases and J lost 1 base. The DNA for the CDR3 is TGCAGTGCCGTTTTCCGGGACAGGGGTTCCTACGAGCAGTACTTC. The encoded protein is CSAVFRDRGSYEQYF.

The rearrangement uses TRBV20-1 and TRBJ1-1; D may be TRBD1 (6 bases). This CDR3 is 14 amino acids long. Trimming cost V 6 bases and J 1 base, with 15 bases left between them. Per the germline V gene, CDR1 is DFQATT and CDR2 is SNEGSKA (reference sequence). For the CDR3, the DNA is TGCAGTGCCGCCAGAGGGGGACCGAACACTGAAGCTTTCTTT. It codes for CSAARGGPNTEAFF.

V is TRBV6-2 or TRBV6-3 and J is TRBJ2-4, with TRBD1 matching 8 bases. CDR1 and CDR2 (germline): MNHEY, SVGEGT. This CDR3 has 15 amino acids. V shed 6 bases, J shed 8 bases, and the junction held 12 bases outside the gene matches. In DNA form, the CDR3 reads TGTGCCAGCAGCCAAGACAGGGGCCTCGGGGACATTCAGTACTTC. Amino acids: CASSQDRGLGDIQYF.

V usage is TRBV3-1 and J usage is TRBJ2-3; 11 bases are a match to TRBD2. The length of the CDR3 is 14 residues. V lost 6 bases to trimming and J lost 2 bases; unmatched junction nucleotides: 1. Germline CDR1 is LGHDT and CDR2 is YNNKEL (reference sequence). The CDR3 sequence: CASRLAGVTDTQYF. The DNA of the CDR3 is TGTGCCAGCAGACTAGCGGGGGTCACAGATACGCAGTATTTT.

The gene calls are TRBV6-1 and TRBJ2-6; TRBD1 is a possible D gene (5 bases). The length of the CDR3 is 16 residues. The V gene lost 6 bases and the J gene lost 0 bases, with 12 bases spanning the gap. CDR1 and CDR2 (germline): MNHNS, SASEGT. The CDR3 is CASRGRLSSGANVLTF. The CDR3 DNA reads TGTGCCAGCAGGGGGCGGCTAAGCTCTGGGGCCAACGTCCTGACTTTC.

The chain carries TRBV5-1 and TRBJ1-1; D gene ambiguous. V was trimmed by 0 bases and J by 6 bases, leaving 12 bases between them. Per germline, CDR1 SGHRS and CDR2 YFSETQ. This CDR3 is 14 amino acids long. CDR3 amino acids: CASSLALGSSEAFF. For the CDR3, the DNA is TGCGCCAGCAGCTTGGCCTTGGGGTCTTCTGAAGCTTTCTTT. The entire variable domain, with the rest obtained from reference TRBV5-1 and TRBJ1-1, is as follows: KAGVTQTPRYLIKTRGQQVTLSCSPISGHRSVSWYQQTPGQGLQFLFEYFSETQRNKGNFPGRFSGRQFSNSRSEMNVSTLELGDSALYLCASSLALGSSEAFFGQGTRLTVV.

V is TRBV2 and J is TRBJ2-5; no clear D. CDR1 SNHLY and CDR2 FYNNEI come from the germline V gene. The V end was cut by 1 base, the J end by 4 bases, with 7 bases between. This CDR3 spans 13 amino acids. The chain's CDR3 is CASSEGQIETQYF. In DNA, the CDR3 is TGTGCCAGCAGTGAAGGGCAGATAGAGACCCAGTACTTC.

As concerns this clonotype: A much larger clone sits a single nucleotide away, making a read error possible. The chain is built from TRBV12-3 or TRBV12-4 and TRBJ2-7, with 8 bases lining up with TRBD2. The CDR3 covers 16 residues. The CDR3 bases are TGTGACAGCAGTTTTCTAGCGGGCGGGGGTGGAAACGAGCAGTACTTC. Translating gives CDSSFLAGGGGNEQYF.

The sample holds a few counts of this clonotype. This chain joins TRBV9 and TRBJ1-4, with a possible D match to TRBD1 (5 bases). The V gene lost 2 bases and the J gene lost 7 bases, with 15 bases spanning the gap. The CDR3 sequence is 15 residues long. Germline values: CDR1 SGDLS, CDR2 YYNGEE. Here the CDR3 DNA reads TGTGCCAGCAGCGTTGGGACGGTGGAGGGTGAAAAACTGTTTTTT. Protein product: CASSVGTVEGEKLFF.

There are many counts of this clonotype. The V and J genes are TRBV3-1 and TRBJ2-5; tentatively, D is TRBD2 (6 bases). CDR1 LGHDT and CDR2 YNNKEL come from the germline V gene (reference sequence). CDR3 length: 14 residues. Trimming removed 7 bases at V and 1 base at J, with 13 bases between. As DNA, the CDR3 is TGTGCCAGCATGGGGCGGGGACTCCAAGAGACCCAGTACTTC. Its translation is CASMGRGLQETQYF.

This clonotype was recorded a few times. The chain has TRBV18 and TRBJ1-3; unclear D gene. Germline V gene data show CDR1 as KGHSH and CDR2 as LQKENI. This CDR3 spans 15 amino acids. Trimming took off 1 base at V and 0 bases at J, with 7 bases between the two ends. Written as DNA, the CDR3 is TGTGCCAGCTCACCACGGGCGATCTCTGGAAACACCATATATTTT. Protein product: CASSPRAISGNTIYF.

The chain employs TRBV5-1 and TRBJ2-3, with D perhaps TRBD1 (6 bases). The CDR3 loop spans 16 amino acids. V shed 4 bases and J shed 3 bases, with 18 bases lying between them. The germline V gene has CDR1 SGHRS and CDR2 YFSETQ. The CDR3 reads CASSQPQGRGTDTQYF. The CDR3 DNA follows: TGCGCCAGCAGCCAGCCCCAGGGAAGGGGGACAGATACGCAGTATTTT.

This clonotype occurred a few times. The chain uses TRBV29-1 and TRBJ2-2, with D unclear. The CDR3 has 15 amino acids. Germline CDR1 reads SQVTM; CDR2 reads ANQGSEA. The CDR3 bases are TGCAGGGGCAGAGCGTGGCGAGCGAACACCGGGGAGCTGTTTTTT. Its protein is CRGRAWRANTGELFF.

This clonotype was found a few times. The chain combines TRBV12-3 or TRBV12-4 with TRBJ2-5; 12 bases match TRBD2. Germline trimming cut 6 bases from V and 9 bases from J; bases unmatched to any gene: 8. The CDR3 loop spans 14 amino acids. CDR3 in DNA: TGTGCCAGCAGGACTAGCGGGGGAATGGGGGCCCAGTACTTC. It is translated as CASRTSGGMGAQYF.

V usage is TRBV11-2 and J usage is TRBJ1-1; possibly TRBD1 for D (6 bases). This CDR3 region has 14 residues. The germline CDR1 and CDR2 sequences are SGHAT and FQNNGV. The V end lost 5 bases, the J end lost 1 base, and 11 bases lay between the germline ends. The CDR3 here is CASSGGRGNTEAFF. DNA for the CDR3: TGTGCCAGCAGCGGGGGGCGAGGGAACACTGAAGCTTTCTTT.

In this sample, this clonotype turned up a few times. This chain joins TRBV5-1 and TRBJ2-3; D not certain. From germline, CDR1 is SGHRS and CDR2 YFSETQ. The CDR3 contains 15 residues. V dropped 0 bases and J dropped 0 bases, with 8 bases sitting between them. CDR3 nucleotide sequence: TGCGCCAGCAGCTTGGTGTCACCTAGCACAGATACGCAGTATTTT. Translating it yields CASSLVSPSTDTQYF.

In its sample, this clonotype was seen a few times. The CDR3 spells CACLPSGFGTGVTDTQYF. Written as DNA, the CDR3 is TGTGCCTGTCTCCCCTCGGGGTTCGGGACAGGGGTAACAGATACGCAGTATTTT. This chain joins TRBV30 and TRBJ2-3, with TRBD1 identical over 10 bases. The germline CDR1 and CDR2 sequences are GTSNPN and SVGIG (reference sequence). V lost 6 bases and J lost 3; bases outside the gene matches: 18. The CDR3 is 18 amino acids.

This clonotype was found once. This chain joins TRBV5-4 and TRBJ2-3; 9 bases agree with TRBD2. This CDR3 is 16 amino acids long. Per germline, CDR1 SGHNT and CDR2 YYREEE (reference sequence). V shed 4 bases, J shed 4 bases, and the junction held 10 bases outside the gene matches. The CDR3 DNA follows: TGTGCCAGCAGCCCGAGACTAGCGGTAGAGGCAGATACGCAGTATTTT. Translation: CASSPRLAVEADTQYF.